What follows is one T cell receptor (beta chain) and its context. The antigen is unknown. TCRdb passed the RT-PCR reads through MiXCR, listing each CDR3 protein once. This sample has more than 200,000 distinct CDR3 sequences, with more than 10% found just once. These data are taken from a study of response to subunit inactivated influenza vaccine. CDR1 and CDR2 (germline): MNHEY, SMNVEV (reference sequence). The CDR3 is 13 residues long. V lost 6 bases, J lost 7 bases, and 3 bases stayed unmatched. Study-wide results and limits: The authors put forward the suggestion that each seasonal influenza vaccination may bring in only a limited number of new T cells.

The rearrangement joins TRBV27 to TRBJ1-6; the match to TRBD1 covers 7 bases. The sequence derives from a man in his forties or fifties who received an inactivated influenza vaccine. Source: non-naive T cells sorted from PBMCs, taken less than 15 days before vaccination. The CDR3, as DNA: TGTGCCAGCAGCTGGGACAGAAATTCACCCCTCCACTTT. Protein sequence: CASSWDRNSPLHF.